The 15 T cell receptor beta chains below come from one sample, sequenced in a study of tumor and adjacent non-tumor tissue in lung cancer. The template was RNA from unsorted bulk tissue. TCRbeta libraries were built with three rounds of nested PCR, modified from ARM-PCR. TCRdb passed the multiplex PCR reads through MiXCR, listing each CDR3 protein once. Among about 70,000 distinct CDR3 sequences, about three quarters were seen once, and the ten largest hold approximately 30%. The sequenced sample was lung tumor tissue. The receptor source for this set is a man aged 55 to 70 with non-small cell lung cancer.

A word on this clonotype: Germline is not matched at one junction end, which may reflect a read error. The chain has TRBV29-1 and TRBJ1-1; the match to TRBD1 covers 9 bases. Germline CDR1 is SQVTM and CDR2 is ANQGSEA. The CDR3 runs 14 residues. CDR3 sequence reads: CSVKDRGTATAAFF. In DNA, the CDR3 is TGCAGCGTAAAGGACAGGGGAACGGCCACTGCAGCTTTCTTT.

Concerning this clonotype itself: Sequence at one end of the junction differs from germline and may be a read error. This chain joins TRBV29-1 and TRBJ2-7; the match to TRBD2 covers 10 bases. CDR1 and CDR2 (germline): SQVTM, ANQGSEA. The CDR3 has 13 amino acids. The CDR3 nucleotides read TGCAACGTTGGGGCAGCGGGGGGGTACGAGCAGTACTTC. Translating it yields CNVGAAGGYEQYF.

The V gene is TRBV6-5, the J gene TRBJ1-1; no clear D. This CDR3 is 14 amino acids long. Per the germline V gene, CDR1 is MNHEY and CDR2 is SVGAGI. V shed 0 bases and J shed 5 bases, with 10 bases lying between them. CDR3 in DNA: TGTGCCAGCAGTTACTCGGTCTGGAAGACTGAAGCTTTCTTT. This sequence encodes CASSYSVWKTEAFF.

This clonotype was seen a few times. This may come from a read error, since a much larger clone is one base off. The J gene is TRBJ1-6, the V gene TRBV11-2; no clear D gene. This CDR3 region has 14 residues. Per the germline V gene, CDR1 is SGHAT and CDR2 is FQNNGV. As DNA, the CDR3 is TGTGCCAGCAACTTACGGGCTCTTAATTCACCCCTCCACTTT. Translating it yields CASNLRALNSPLHF.

As to this clonotype: A read error may produce the germline difference seen at one junction end. CDR3 DNA: TGCAACGTTGCGCCCTCTGGGGCCAACGTCCTGACTTTC. It yields the protein CNVAPSGANVLTF. The chain has TRBV29-1 and TRBJ2-6; D is unresolved. Germline CDR1 reads SQVTM; CDR2 reads ANQGSEA. CDR3 length equals 13 residues.

Notes on this clonotype: The junction differs from germline at one of its ends, possibly a read error. The chain links TRBV6-1 to TRBJ2-2; 7 bases are shared with TRBD2. CDR3 size: 15 residues. Germline V gene lookup returns CDR1 MNHNS and CDR2 SASEGT. The CDR3 loop reads CASSDEGLRGGELFF. The CDR3 DNA reads TGTGCCAGCAGTGATGAGGGACTCCGTGGGGGGGAACTGTTTTTT.

The table lists this clonotype with a few counts. A much larger clone sits a single nucleotide away, making a read error possible. The genes are TRBV10-3 and TRBJ2-3; TRBD2 matches at 15 bases. The length of the CDR3 is 14 residues. Germline trimming cut 10 bases from V and 5 bases from J; bases unmatched to any gene: 4. Germline V lookup: CDR1 ENHRY, CDR2 SYGVKD. This CDR3 is CARGTSGRKDTQYF. CDR3 DNA: TGTGCCAGAGGGACTAGCGGGAGGAAAGATACGCAGTATTTT.

Remarks on this clonotype: A much bigger clone sits one base away, suggesting this may be a read error. CDR3 coding DNA: TGTGCCACCAGTTACTCGATGGAGAATGAGCAGCTCTTC. Its translation is CATSYSMENEQLF. The chain combines TRBV6-2 or TRBV6-3 with TRBJ2-1; D call uncertain. Per the germline V gene, CDR1 is MNHEY and CDR2 is SVGEGT. The CDR3 has 13 amino acids.

Details on this clonotype: One end of the junction fails to match germline, which may point to a read error. The chain combines TRBV12-3 or TRBV12-4 with TRBJ2-2; D might be TRBD2 (5 bases). This CDR3 is 16 amino acids long. CDR3 region: CAGSLYPATNTGKLFF. The CDR3 DNA is TGTGCCGGCAGTCTCTACCCGGCCACGAACACCGGGAAGCTGTTTTTT.

The chain carries TRBV29-1 and TRBJ1-1; a weak D match, TRBD1 (5 bases). V was clipped by 6 bases and J by 2 bases, with 16 bases between them. CDR3 length: 14 residues. Germline V CDR1 and CDR2: SQVTM, ANQGSEA. The CDR3 nucleotides read TGCAGCGTACTGCCCGTTGGGGCAAACACTGAAGCTTTCTTT. It codes for CSVLPVGANTEAFF.

As regards this clonotype: This clone may be a read error of a much larger clone one base away. The chain links TRBV6-5 to TRBJ1-1, with D maybe TRBD1 (6 bases). Looked up from germline, CDR1 is MNHEY and CDR2 is SVGAGI. The CDR3 runs 11 residues. CDR3: CASTGDNETFF. The DNA for the CDR3 is TGTGCCAGCACGGGGGACAATGAAACTTTCTTT.

The rearrangement uses TRBV6-1 and TRBJ1-6, with 8 bases identical to TRBD1. This CDR3 contains 14 residues. Looked up from germline, CDR1 is MNHNS and CDR2 is SASEGT. The CDR3 DNA follows: TGTGTCAACACTACAGGGGGTTATAATTCACCCCTCCACTTT. Protein product: CVNTTGGYNSPLHF.

This chain links TRBV20-1 with TRBJ2-7; TRBD2 might be the D (6 bases). The CDR3 is 13 amino acids. The V gene's germline CDR1 is DFQATT and CDR2 SNEGSKA (reference sequence). The CDR3 nucleotides are TGCAGAGGATTAGCGGAGAAATCCTACGAGCAGTACTTC. Its translation is CRGLAEKSYEQYF.

Concerning this clonotype itself: This may be a read error: a much more frequent sequence differs by one nucleotide. V is TRBV14 and J is TRBJ1-2; no firm D call. CDR1 is SGHDN, CDR2 FVKESK, per germline. This CDR3 spans 14 amino acids. The CDR3 DNA is TGTGCCAGCAACCGGGGAGGAGGCGGCTATGTCTACACCTTC. Residues: CASNRGGGGYVYTF.

Turning to this clonotype: Possible read error: a much larger clone is one base away. This chain connects TRBV7-9 to TRBJ2-1; D gene unclear. V was trimmed by 7 bases and J by 5 bases, leaving 3 bases between them. The length of the CDR3 is 10 residues. The germline gives CDR1 SEHNR, CDR2 FQNEAQ (reference sequence). The CDR3 DNA reads as TGTGCCAGCATTAACAATGAGCAGTTCTTC. It specifies CASINNEQFF.